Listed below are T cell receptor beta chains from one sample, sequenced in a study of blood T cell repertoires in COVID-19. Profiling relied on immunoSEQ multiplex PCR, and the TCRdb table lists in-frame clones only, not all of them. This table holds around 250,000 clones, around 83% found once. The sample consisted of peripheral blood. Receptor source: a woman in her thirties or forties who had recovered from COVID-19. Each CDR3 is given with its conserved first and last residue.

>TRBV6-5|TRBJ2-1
CASSYSRGGSEQFF
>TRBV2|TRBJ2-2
CASSEARQNTGELFF
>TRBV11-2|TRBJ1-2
CASSLGTDSNYGYTF
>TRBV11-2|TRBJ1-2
CASSLDHNRGRGYTF
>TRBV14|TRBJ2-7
CASSLRTTRLAHEQYF
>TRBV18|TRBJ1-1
CASSPQGTQGTEAFF
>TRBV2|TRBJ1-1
CASTGNTEAFF
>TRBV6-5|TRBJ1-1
CASARTGMNTEAFF
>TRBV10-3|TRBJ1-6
CAISDEGGPLHF
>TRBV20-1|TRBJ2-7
CSASQGYEQYF
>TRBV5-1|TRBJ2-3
CASSPGLPSTDTQYF
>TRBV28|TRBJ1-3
CASSPTGVLSGNTIYF
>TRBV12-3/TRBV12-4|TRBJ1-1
CASSSTGFTEAFF
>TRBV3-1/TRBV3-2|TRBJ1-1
CASSQAHRVGTEAFF
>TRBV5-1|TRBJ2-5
CASAGGRQETQYF
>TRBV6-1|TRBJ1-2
CASSERGIANYGYTF
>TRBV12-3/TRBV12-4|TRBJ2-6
CATGLGGANVLTF
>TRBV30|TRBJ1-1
CAWSGQMNTEAFF
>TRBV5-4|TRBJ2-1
CASSPTSGEYNEQFF
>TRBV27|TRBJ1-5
CASSFTRDGGQPQHF
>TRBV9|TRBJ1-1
CASSAGHRGTEAFF
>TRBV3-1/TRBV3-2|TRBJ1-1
CASSPQGGTEAFF